Only one count was recorded for the clone carrying this T cell receptor (beta chain). Its matching antigen is unknown. Running of the assay took place at deep level. Around 30,000 T cell genomes, or 300 to 350 ng DNA, went into unsorted PBMC replicate PCRs. Produced via immunoSEQ multiplex PCR; TCRdb's table is partial and in-frame only. The sample consists of some 530,000 clones, roughly 80% of them appearing once. The data were taken from a study of shared clonotypes between healthy human individuals. Study-wide results and caveats: Expectations were that clonotype sharing among donors would be affected by sequencing depth.

The CDR3 covers 14 residues. V was pared by 2 bases and J by 5 bases, with 10 bases between. Germline loops: CDR1 SGDLS, CDR2 YYNGEE. The receptor was isolated from a woman in her thirties or forties in good health. Some clones in this sample may be carry-over from other donors' samples. Sequencing used PBMCs. The chain carries TRBV9 and TRBJ2-2, with D perhaps TRBD1 (6 bases). The CDR3 coding sequence is TGTGCCAGCAGCGTGCAAACAGGGACCGGGGAGCTGTTTTTT. Amino acid sequence: CASSVQTGTGELFF. Filled out from reference TRBV9 and TRBJ2-2, the complete variable domain reads DSGVTQTPKHLITATGQRVTLRCSPRSGDLSVYWYQQSLDQGLQFLIQYYNGEERAKGNILERFSAQQFPDLHSELNLSSLELGDSALYFCASSVQTGTGELFFGEGSRLTVL.